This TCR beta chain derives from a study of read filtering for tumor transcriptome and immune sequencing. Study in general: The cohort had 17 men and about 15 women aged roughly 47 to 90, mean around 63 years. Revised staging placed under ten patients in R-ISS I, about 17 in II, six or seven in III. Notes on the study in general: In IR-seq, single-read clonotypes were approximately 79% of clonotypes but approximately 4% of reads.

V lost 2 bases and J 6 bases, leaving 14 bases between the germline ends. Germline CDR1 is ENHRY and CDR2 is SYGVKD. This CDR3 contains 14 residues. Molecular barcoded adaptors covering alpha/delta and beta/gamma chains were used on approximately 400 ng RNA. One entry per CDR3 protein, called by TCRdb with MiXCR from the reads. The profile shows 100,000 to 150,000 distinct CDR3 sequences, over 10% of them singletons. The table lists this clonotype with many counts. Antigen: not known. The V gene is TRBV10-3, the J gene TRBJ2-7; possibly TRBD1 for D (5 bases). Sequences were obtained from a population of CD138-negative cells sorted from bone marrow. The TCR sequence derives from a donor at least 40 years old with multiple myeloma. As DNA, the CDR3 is TGTGCCATCAGTGAGGCGCTGGATGGGGCCGAGCAGTACTTC. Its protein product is CAISEALDGAEQYF.